This T cell receptor (beta chain) emerged from a study of radiation and T cells in renal cell carcinoma. Study-wide results and caveats: Top tumor clonotypes rose in blood 2 weeks post-radiation, then contracted.

Turning to this clone: Its antigen is unknown.

Germline lookup yields CDR1 SGHVS and CDR2 FNYEAQ. The length of the CDR3 is 14 residues. Specified time point: blood 2 weeks post-SBRT. Regarding treatment: 15 Gy SBRT to primary tumor, nephrectomy 4 weeks later. Clear cell pathology was present in this patient's renal cell carcinoma. Profiling relied on immunoSEQ multiplex PCR, and the TCRdb table lists in-frame clones only, not all of them. The sample has some 150,000 clones, approximately 88% seen once; the top ten hold roughly 13%. This receptor was identified in a woman aged 45-65 years with renal cell carcinoma. This chain connects TRBV7-6 to TRBJ2-7, with TRBD1 matching over 10 bases. The sequencing here drew on blood, taken from a patient whose treatment included radiotherapy and nephrectomy. The CDR3 nucleotides read TGTGCTAGCGCCCCGACAGGGGGCCACTACGAGCAGTACTTC. Its translation is CASAPTGGHYEQYF.